This TCR beta chain is drawn from a study of blood T cell repertoires in COVID-19. This CDR3 has 15 amino acids. The V end lost 0 bases, the J end lost 1 base, and 11 bases lay between the germline ends. The germline CDR1 and CDR2 sequences are SGDLS and YYNGEE. Data came from immunoSEQ multiplex PCR; TCRdb stores just in-frame clones and leaves some out. The data contain approximately 140,000 clones, about 87% of them singletons. The chain recombines TRBV9 with TRBJ2-7, with D possibly being TRBD1 (6 bases). The source is a man between 60 and 70 years old with active or convalescent COVID-19. Source material: peripheral blood. The CDR3 protein is CASSVGQGRSYEQYF. The CDR3 DNA reads TGTGCCAGCAGCGTAGGTCAGGGGCGGTCCTACGAGCAGTACTTC. Full variable domain (outside the CDR3, taken from reference TRBV9 and TRBJ2-7): DSGVTQTPKHLITATGQRVTLRCSPRSGDLSVYWYQQSLDQGLQFLIQYYNGEERAKGNILERFSAQQFPDLHSELNLSSLELGDSALYFCASSVGQGRSYEQYFGPGTRLTVT.